Each of the 4 T cell receptor beta chains below was sequenced from the same sample in a study of CD8 T cells in Susac syndrome. RNA amounts of roughly 0.45 to 1 ug underwent reverse transcription with random hexamers. TCRdb itself ran the immunoSEQ multiplex PCR reads through MiXCR, one entry per CDR3 protein. In the table there are a few hundred thousand distinct CDR3 sequences, over 90% of which are singletons. Sequencing used CD4+ T cells from PBMCs. These receptor sequences come from a human donor with multiple sclerosis.

J is TRBJ1-1 and V is TRBV20-1; D remains unclear. Trimming pared 4 bases from V and 1 base from J, leaving 7 bases between. Germline V gene lookup returns CDR1 DFQATT and CDR2 SNEGSKA (reference sequence). CDR3 length: 12 amino acids. The CDR3 reads CSATHKNTEAFF. The CDR3 coding sequence is TGCAGTGCTACCCATAAGAACACTGAAGCTTTCTTT.

The chain joins TRBV7-9 to TRBJ2-3, with D perhaps TRBD2 (6 bases). The CDR3 length is 15 residues. The V end lost 3 bases, the J end lost 0 bases, and 10 bases lay between the germline ends. CDR1 and CDR2 from the germline V gene are SEHNR and FQNEAQ (reference sequence). CDR3 protein: CASSFLAGSTDTQYF. CDR3 DNA sequence: TGTGCCAGCAGCTTTCTGGCGGGGAGCACAGATACGCAGTATTTT.

V is TRBV25-1 and J is TRBJ2-1; D not resolved. Germline assignment: CDR1 MGHDK and CDR2 SYGVNS. Trimming removed 2 bases from V and 9 bases from J, with 14 bases in between. This CDR3 region has 14 residues. CDR3 in amino acids: CASSERAFVGEQFF. The CDR3 DNA is TGTGCCAGCAGTGAACGGGCATTCGTCGGTGAGCAGTTCTTC.

This chain connects TRBV27 to TRBJ1-6; 7 bases are shared with TRBD1. The CDR3 covers 15 residues. J gave up 7 bases and V 0 bases, and 3 bases lay outside the gene matches. Germline loops: CDR1 MNHEY, CDR2 SMNVEV (reference sequence). For the CDR3, the DNA is TGTGCCAGCAGTTTATCAGGGGGCCAGAATTCACCCCTCCACTTT. This encodes CASSLSGGQNSPLHF.